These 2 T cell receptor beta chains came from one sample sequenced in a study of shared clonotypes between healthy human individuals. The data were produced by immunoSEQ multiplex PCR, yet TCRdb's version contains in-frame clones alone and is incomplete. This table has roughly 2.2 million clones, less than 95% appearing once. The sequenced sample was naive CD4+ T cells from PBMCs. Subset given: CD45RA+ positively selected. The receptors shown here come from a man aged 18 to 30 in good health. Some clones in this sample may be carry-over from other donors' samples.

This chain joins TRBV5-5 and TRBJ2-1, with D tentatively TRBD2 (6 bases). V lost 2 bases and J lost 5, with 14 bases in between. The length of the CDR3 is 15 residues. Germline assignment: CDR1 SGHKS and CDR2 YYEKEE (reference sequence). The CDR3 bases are TGTGCCAGCAGCTTAGGTCGCGGGGCTAACAATGAGCAGTTCTTC. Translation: CASSLGRGANNEQFF.

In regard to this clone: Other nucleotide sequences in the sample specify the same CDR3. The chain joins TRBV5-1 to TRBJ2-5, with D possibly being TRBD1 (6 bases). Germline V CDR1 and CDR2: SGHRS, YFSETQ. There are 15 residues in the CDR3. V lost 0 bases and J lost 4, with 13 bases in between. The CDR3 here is CASSLEGTGRETQYF. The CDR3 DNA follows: TGCGCCAGCAGCTTGGAGGGTACAGGGAGAGAGACCCAGTACTTC.